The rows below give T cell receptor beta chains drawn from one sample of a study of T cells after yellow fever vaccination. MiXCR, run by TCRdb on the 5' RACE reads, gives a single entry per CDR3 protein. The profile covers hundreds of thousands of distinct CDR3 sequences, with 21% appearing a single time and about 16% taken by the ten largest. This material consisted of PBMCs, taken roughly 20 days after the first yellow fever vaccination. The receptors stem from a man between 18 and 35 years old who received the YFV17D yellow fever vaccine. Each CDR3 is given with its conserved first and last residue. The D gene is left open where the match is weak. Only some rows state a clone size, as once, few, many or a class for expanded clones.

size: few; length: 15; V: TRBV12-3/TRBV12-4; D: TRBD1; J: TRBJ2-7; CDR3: CASSAGTGAGNEQYF; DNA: TGTGCCAGCAGCGCCGGGACAGGGGCAGGGAACGAGCAGTACTTC
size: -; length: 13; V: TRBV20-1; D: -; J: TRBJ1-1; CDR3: CSARDRTAAEAFF; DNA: TGCAGTGCTAGAGATCGAACAGCTGCTGAAGCTTTCTTT
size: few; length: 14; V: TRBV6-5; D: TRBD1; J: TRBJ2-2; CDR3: CASSIGQDTGELFF; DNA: TGTGCCAGCAGTATTGGACAGGACACCGGGGAGCTGTTTTTT
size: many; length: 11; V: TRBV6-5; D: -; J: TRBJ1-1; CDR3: CASSQGAEAFF; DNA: TGTGCCAGCAGCCAGGGAGCTGAAGCTTTCTTT
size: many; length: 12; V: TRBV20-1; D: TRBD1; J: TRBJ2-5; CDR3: CSAKRTGKTQYF; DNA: TGCAGTGCTAAAAGGACAGGAAAGACCCAGTACTTC
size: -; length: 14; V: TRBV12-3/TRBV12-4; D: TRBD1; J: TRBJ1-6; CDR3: CASKLGTGGTTLHF; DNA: TGTGCCAGCAAATTGGGGACAGGGGGTACCACCCTCCACTTT
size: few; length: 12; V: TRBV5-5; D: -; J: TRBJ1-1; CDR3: CASSSPNTEAFF; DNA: TGTGCCAGCAGCTCCCCGAACACTGAAGCTTTCTTT
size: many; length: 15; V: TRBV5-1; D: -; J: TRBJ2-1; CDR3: CASSLVGSSYNEQFF; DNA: TGTGCCAGCAGCTTAGTCGGGAGCTCCTACAATGAGCAGTTCTTC
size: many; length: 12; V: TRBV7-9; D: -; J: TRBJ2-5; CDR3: CASSLSEETQYF; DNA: TGTGCCAGCAGCTTGTCCGAAGAGACCCAGTACTTC
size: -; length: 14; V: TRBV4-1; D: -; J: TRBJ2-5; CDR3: CASSQDPGEETQYF; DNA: TGCGCCAGCAGCCAAGATCCAGGGGAAGAGACCCAGTACTTC
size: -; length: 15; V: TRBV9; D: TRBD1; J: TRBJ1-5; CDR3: CASTPGQKNNQPQHF; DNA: TGTGCCAGCACCCCGGGACAGAAGAACAATCAGCCCCAGCATTTT
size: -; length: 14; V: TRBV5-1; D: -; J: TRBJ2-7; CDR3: CASSETVSSYEQYF; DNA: TGCGCCAGCAGCGAAACAGTAAGCTCCTACGAGCAGTACTTC
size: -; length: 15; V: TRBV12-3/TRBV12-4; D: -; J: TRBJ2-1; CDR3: CASIDVLRSYNEQFF; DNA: TGTGCCAGCATCGACGTCTTACGCTCCTACAATGAGCAGTTCTTC
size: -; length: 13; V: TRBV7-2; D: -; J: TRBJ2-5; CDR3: CASSFGMRETQYF; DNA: TGTGCCAGCAGCTTCGGCATGAGGGAGACCCAGTACTTC
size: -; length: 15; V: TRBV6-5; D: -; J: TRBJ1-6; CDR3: CASSYSILARSPLHF; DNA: TGTGCCAGCAGTTACTCGATATTAGCGCGTTCACCCCTCCACTTT
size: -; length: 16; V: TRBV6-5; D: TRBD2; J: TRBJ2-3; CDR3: CASSYGASGSTDTQYF; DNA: TGTGCCAGCAGTTACGGGGCTAGCGGGTCCACAGATACGCAGTATTTT
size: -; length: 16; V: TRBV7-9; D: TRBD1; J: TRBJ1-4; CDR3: CASSYPTGTANEKLFF; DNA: TGTGCCAGCAGCTACCCGACCGGGACAGCTAATGAAAAACTGTTTTTT
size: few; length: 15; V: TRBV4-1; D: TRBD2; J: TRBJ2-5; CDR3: CASSPTRGGLETQYF; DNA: TGCGCCAGCAGCCCGACCCGCGGGGGTCTGGAGACCCAGTACTTC
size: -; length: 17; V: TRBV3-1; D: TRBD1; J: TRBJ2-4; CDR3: CACSFGTGGRAKNIQYF; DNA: TGTGCCTGCAGTTTCGGGACAGGGGGGCGAGCCAAAAACATTCAGTACTTC
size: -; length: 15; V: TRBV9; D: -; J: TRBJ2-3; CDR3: CASSVVGQVTDTQYF; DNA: TGTGCCAGCAGCGTAGTGGGACAAGTCACAGATACGCAGTATTTT
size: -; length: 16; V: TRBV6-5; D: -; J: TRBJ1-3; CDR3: CASSYSLQGTGNTIYF; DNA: TGTGCCAGCAGTTACTCCCTGCAGGGGACTGGAAACACCATATATTTT
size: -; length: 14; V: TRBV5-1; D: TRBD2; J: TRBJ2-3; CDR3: CASSFREGTDTQYF; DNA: TGCGCCAGCAGCTTCCGGGAGGGCACAGATACGCAGTATTTT
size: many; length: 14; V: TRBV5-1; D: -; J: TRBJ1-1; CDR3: CASSLGDTVTEAFF; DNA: TGCGCCAGCAGCTTGGGGGACACGGTCACTGAAGCTTTCTTT
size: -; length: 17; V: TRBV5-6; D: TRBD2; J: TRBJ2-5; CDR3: CASSLNPGLGYQETQYF; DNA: TGTGCCAGCAGCTTAAACCCCGGACTAGGGTACCAAGAGACCCAGTACTTC
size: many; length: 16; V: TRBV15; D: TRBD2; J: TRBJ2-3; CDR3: CATTLMRGGGADTQYF; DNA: TGTGCCACCACCCTAATGCGGGGTGGGGGGGCAGATACGCAGTATTTT
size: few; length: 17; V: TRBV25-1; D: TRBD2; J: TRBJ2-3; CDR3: CASSESSLAGVEDTQYF; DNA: TGTGCCAGCAGTGAATCCTCACTAGCGGGGGTGGAAGATACGCAGTATTTT